These 8 T cell receptor beta chains share one sample of origin, sequenced in a study of T-cell reconstitution after alpha-beta-depleted transplantation in children. A TCRbeta library incorporating unique molecular identifiers was prepared. TCRdb called the PCR reads again in MiXCR, with one record for every CDR3 protein. The sample lists around 180,000 distinct CDR3 sequences; 11% were seen once. The sequences come from PBMCs, collected before TCRalphabeta/CD19-depleted stem cell transplant. The receptors derive from a boy younger than 10 with acute myeloid leukemia, due to receive a stem cell transplant.

This clonotype was counted ten times or more. The J gene is TRBJ2-2, the V gene TRBV7-3, with D perhaps given as TRBD1 or TRBD2 (5 bases each). The CDR3 is 18 residues long. V was shortened by 0 bases and J by 3 bases, with 17 bases between the two germline ends. CDR1 is SGHTA and CDR2 is FQGTGA in the germline V gene. CDR3 nucleotide sequence: TGTGCCAGCAGCTTAACGCTGGGACGGCCGGCGGACACCGGGGAGCTGTTTTTT. Protein: CASSLTLGRPADTGELFF.

This clonotype was seen many times. V gene TRBV7-9 combines with J gene TRBJ1-1; no definite D call. Germline V lookup: CDR1 SEHNR, CDR2 FQNEAQ (reference sequence). The ends were cut back, 7 bases at V and 4 bases at J, with 10 bases in the middle. The CDR3 is made up of 12 amino acids. CDR3 sequence reads: CASKLAGTEAFF. CDR3 bases: TGTGCCAGCAAATTAGCTGGCACTGAAGCTTTCTTT. The entire variable domain, with the rest obtained from reference TRBV7-9 and TRBJ1-1, is as follows: DTGVSQNPRHKITKRGQNVTFRCDPISEHNRLYWYRQTLGQGPEFLTYFQNEAQLEKSRLLSDRFSAERPKGSFSTLEIQRTEQGDSAMYLCASKLAGTEAFFGQGTRLTVV.

This clonotype was picked up many times. The rearrangement uses TRBV7-9 and TRBJ2-5; TRBD2 is a possible D gene (6 bases). Germline V gene sequence: CDR1 SEHNR, CDR2 FQNEAQ (reference sequence). V was cut by 0 bases and J by 3 bases, with 8 bases left in between. This CDR3 is built from 14 residues. In DNA, the CDR3 is TGTGCCAGCAGCTTAGCGCGCGGGGAAGAGACCCAGTACTTC. This encodes CASSLARGEETQYF.

This clonotype was seen ten or more times. V is TRBV5-1 and J is TRBJ1-2; TRBD1 matches at 8 bases. Unmatched junction bases numbered 15, after V lost 2 bases and J lost 3 bases. Germline V gene sequence: CDR1 SGHRS, CDR2 YFSETQ. The CDR3 has 18 residues. The DNA for the CDR3 is TGCGCCAGCAGCTTAGGATTACAGGGGGATTACTGGGACTATGGCTACACCTTC. This gives the protein CASSLGLQGDYWDYGYTF. Full variable domain (missing parts from reference TRBV5-1 and TRBJ1-2): KAGVTQTPRYLIKTRGQQVTLSCSPISGHRSVSWYQQTPGQGLQFLFEYFSETQRNKGNFPGRFSGRQFSNSRSEMNVSTLELGDSALYLCASSLGLQGDYWDYGYTFGSGTRLTVV.

This clonotype has ten or more counts. The chain has TRBV10-3 and TRBJ1-1; D gene uncertain. CDR1 is ENHRY, CDR2 SYGVKD, per germline. There are 17 residues in the CDR3. The germline V and J ends were trimmed by 10 bases and 0 bases, with 24 bases remaining between them. CDR3 loop: CATSPSALVSMNTEAFF. The CDR3 DNA follows: TGTGCCACGTCCCCATCAGCCCTTGTATCGATGAACACTGAAGCTTTCTTT.

This clonotype was seen repeatedly, ten times or more. The rearrangement links TRBV20-1 to TRBJ1-2; D uncertain. CDR1 is DFQATT and CDR2 is SNEGSKA in the germline V gene (reference sequence). Trimming stripped 8 bases from V and 3 bases from J, with 13 bases between. The CDR3 sequence is 12 residues long. The CDR3 DNA sequence: TGCAGTCCCAAGAACGGCGACTATGGCTACACCTTC. Its translation: CSPKNGDYGYTF.

This clonotype was seen a handful of times. The chain links TRBV11-3 to TRBJ2-7; the D gene is possibly TRBD1 (6 bases). The germline V and J ends were trimmed by 0 bases and 2 bases, with 14 bases remaining between them. The CDR3 covers 16 residues. Germline CDR1 is SGHNT and CDR2 is YENEEA. CDR3 amino acids: CASSLETDSCPYEQYV. In nucleotides, the CDR3 is TGTGCCAGCAGCTTAGAAACGGACAGCTGCCCCTACGAGCAGTACGTC.

This clonotype has a count of ten or more. CDR3 loop: CASRPPGIAAEETQYF. CDR3 sequence (DNA): TGTGCCAGCAGGCCTCCAGGGATAGCTGCGGAAGAGACCCAGTACTTC. The chain joins TRBV12-3 or TRBV12-4 to TRBJ2-5; possibly TRBD1 for D (5 bases). This CDR3 has 16 amino acids. V lost 6 bases to trimming and J lost 3 bases, with 20 bases between them.